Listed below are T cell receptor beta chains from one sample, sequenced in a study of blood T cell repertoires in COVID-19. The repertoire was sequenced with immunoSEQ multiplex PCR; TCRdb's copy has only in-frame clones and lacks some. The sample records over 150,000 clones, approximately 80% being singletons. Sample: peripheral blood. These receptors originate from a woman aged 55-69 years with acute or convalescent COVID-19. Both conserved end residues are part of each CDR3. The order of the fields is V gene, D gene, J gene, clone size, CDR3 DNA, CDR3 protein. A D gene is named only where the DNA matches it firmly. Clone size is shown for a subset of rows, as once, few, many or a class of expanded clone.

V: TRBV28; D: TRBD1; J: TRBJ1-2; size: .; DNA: TGTGCCAGCAGTCCCGGACAGGGAAACTATGGCTACACCTTC; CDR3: CASSPGQGNYGYTF
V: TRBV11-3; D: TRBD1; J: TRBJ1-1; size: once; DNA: TGTGCCAGCAGTTCAACAGGGGAGGCTGAAGCTTTCTTT; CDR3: CASSSTGEAEAFF
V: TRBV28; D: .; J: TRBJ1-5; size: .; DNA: TGTGCCAGCACCCCCCCCCAGGGCCATCAGCCCCAGCATTTT; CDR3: CASTPPQGHQPQHF
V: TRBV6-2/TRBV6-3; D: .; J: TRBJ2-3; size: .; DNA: TGTGCCAGCAGTTACATTGGGTGGGACTTACACGCAGATACGCAGTATTTT; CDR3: CASSYIGWDLHADTQYF
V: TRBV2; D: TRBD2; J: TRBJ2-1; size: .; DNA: TGTGCCAGCAGTACTCTAGCGGGGGAGTCCTACAATGAGCAGTTCTTC; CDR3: CASSTLAGESYNEQFF
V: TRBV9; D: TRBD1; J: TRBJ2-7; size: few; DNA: TGTGCCAGCAGCCCCACCACAGGGGATATCTCCTACGAGCAGTACTTC; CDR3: CASSPTTGDISYEQYF
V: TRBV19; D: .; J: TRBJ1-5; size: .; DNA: TGTGCCAGTAGTTCATCCGGGACATACAATCAGCCCCAGCATTTT; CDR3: CASSSSGTYNQPQHF
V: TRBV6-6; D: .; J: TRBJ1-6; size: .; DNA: TGTGCCAGCACTCGGGGCGGACAGAGCTCCTATAATTCACCCCTCCACTTT; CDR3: CASTRGGQSSYNSPLHF
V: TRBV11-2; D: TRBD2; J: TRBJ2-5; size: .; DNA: TGTGCCAGCAGCAGTCAACTAGCGGGGGGGCCCGAGACCCAGTACTTC; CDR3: CASSSQLAGGPETQYF
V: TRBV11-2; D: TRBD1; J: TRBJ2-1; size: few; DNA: TGTGCCAGCACCTCATACAGGGGAGAGGTCGAGCAGTTCTTC; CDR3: CASTSYRGEVEQFF
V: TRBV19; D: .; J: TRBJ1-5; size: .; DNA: TGTGCCAGTAGTACAATGGGGGGGTCGAGGCAGCCCCAGCATTTT; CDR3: CASSTMGGSRQPQHF
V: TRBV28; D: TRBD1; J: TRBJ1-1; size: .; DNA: TGTGCCAGCAGTTCAGGACAGGGTTACACTGAAGCTTTCTTT; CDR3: CASSSGQGYTEAFF
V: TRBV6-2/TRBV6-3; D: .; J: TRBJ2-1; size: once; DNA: TGTGCCAGCAGTTCCCCACCATGGGGCAGGGGCAATACCTCCTACAATGAGCAGTTCTTC; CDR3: CASSSPPWGRGNTSYNEQFF
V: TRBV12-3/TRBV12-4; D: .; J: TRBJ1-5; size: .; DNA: TGTGCCAGCAGCGATTTAGGGGGTCAGCCCCAGCATTTT; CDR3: CASSDLGGQPQHF
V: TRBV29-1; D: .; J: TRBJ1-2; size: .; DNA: TGCAGCGTCGAGGGGGATGGCTACACCTTC; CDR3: CSVEGDGYTF
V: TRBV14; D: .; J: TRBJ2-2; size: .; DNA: TGTGCCAGCAGCCAAGTAGGGGGAACCGGGGAGCTGTTTTTT; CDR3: CASSQVGGTGELFF
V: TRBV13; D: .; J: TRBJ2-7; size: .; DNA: TGTGCCAGCAGCCGGGGGACTGCCTACGAGCAGTACTTC; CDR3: CASSRGTAYEQYF
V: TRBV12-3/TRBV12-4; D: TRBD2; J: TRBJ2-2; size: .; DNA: TGTGCCAGTGGAGAGCGGGGGTCCGGGGAGCTGTTTTTT; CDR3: CASGERGSGELFF
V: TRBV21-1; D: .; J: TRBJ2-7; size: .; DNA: TGTGCCAGCAGCAAGGGACAGGGGGCGGGCGCCTACGAGCAGTACTTC; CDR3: CASSKGQGAGAYEQYF
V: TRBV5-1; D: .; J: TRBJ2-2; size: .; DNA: TGCGCCAGCAGCTTGGCACGCTTCGGCGGGGAGCTGTTTTTT; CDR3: CASSLARFGGELFF
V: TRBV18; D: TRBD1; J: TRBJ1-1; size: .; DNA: TGTGCCAGCTCACGGGACAGGTTGAACACTGAAGCTTTCTTT; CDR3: CASSRDRLNTEAFF
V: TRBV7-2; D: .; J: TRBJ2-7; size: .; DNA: TGTGCCAGCAGCCTCGGTCGGTACGAGCAGTACTTC; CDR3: CASSLGRYEQYF
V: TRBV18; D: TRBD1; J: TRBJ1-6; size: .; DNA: TGTGCCAGCCGGGACAGCAATAATTCACCCCTCCACTTT; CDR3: CASRDSNNSPLHF
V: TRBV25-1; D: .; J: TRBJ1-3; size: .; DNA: TGTGCCAGCAGCTCCGGGATAATCTCTGGAAACACCATATATTTT; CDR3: CASSSGIISGNTIYF
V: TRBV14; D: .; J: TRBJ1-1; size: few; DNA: TGTGCCAGCAGCCAAGATATTAGGGACTCCCTGAACACTGAAGCTTTCTTT; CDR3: CASSQDIRDSLNTEAFF
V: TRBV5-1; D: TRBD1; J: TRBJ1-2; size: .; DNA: TGCGCCAGCAGCCAAGCCGGGACAGGGGAGGGCGGCTACACCTTC; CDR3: CASSQAGTGEGGYTF
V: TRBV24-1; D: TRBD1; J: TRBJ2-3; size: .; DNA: TGTGCCACCAGTGATTCGAACAGGGGCAGCACAGATACGCAGTATTTT; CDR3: CATSDSNRGSTDTQYF
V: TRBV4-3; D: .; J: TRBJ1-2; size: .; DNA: TGCGCCAGCAGCCAAGTGGGGGGGCAGTTGCGCTACACCTTC; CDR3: CASSQVGGQLRYTF